This is a list of T cell receptor beta chains from one sample in a study of siplizumab effects on memory and regulatory T cells. Produced via immunoSEQ multiplex PCR; TCRdb's table is partial and in-frame only. The sample consists of some 100,000 clones, just under 95% of them appearing once. Material for sequencing was non-Treg CD4+ T cells sorted from blood. These receptors were obtained from a human donor in good health. Each CDR3 is given with its conserved first and last residue. Fields, in order: clone size, V gene, J gene, D gene, CDR3 protein, CDR3 DNA. D genes are given only for firm matches. Size is stated for part of the rows, as once, few or many counts, or as a class when the clone is expanded.

>medium-sized|TRBV5-1|TRBJ2-7|.
CASSLAANYEQYF
TGCGCCAGCAGCTTGGCGGCGAACTACGAGCAGTACTTC
>.|TRBV28|TRBJ2-7|.
CASSSQSEGWGNYEQYF
TGTGCCAGCAGTTCCCAATCGGAGGGATGGGGAAACTACGAGCAGTACTTC
>.|TRBV6-5|TRBJ2-7|.
CASSSLNEQYF
TGTGCCAGCAGTTCACTTAACGAGCAGTACTTC
>.|TRBV19|TRBJ1-1|TRBD1
CASSTDREQHRVAFF
TGTGCCAGTAGTACCGACAGGGAACAACATCGGGTAGCTTTCTTT
>.|TRBV6-6|TRBJ1-5|.
CASSSSDRRQHF
TGTGCCAGCAGTTCGTCAGACCGCCGTCAGCATTTT
>.|TRBV6-6|TRBJ1-2|TRBD1
CASSYEDRGGYTF
TGTGCCAGCAGTTACGAGGACAGGGGTGGCTACACCTTC
>.|TRBV28|TRBJ1-1|.
CASSFRLNTEAFF
TGTGCCAGCAGTTTCAGGTTGAACACTGAAGCTTTCTTT
>.|TRBV7-8|TRBJ1-5|.
CASSFTETHQPQHF
TGTGCCAGCAGCTTCACGGAGACCCATCAGCCCCAGCATTTT
>.|TRBV6-1|TRBJ2-2|.
CASRPGPRPGELFF
TGTGCCAGCAGGCCGGGACCTCGACCCGGGGAGCTGTTTTTT
>.|TRBV10-2|TRBJ2-2|.
CASSMSGRATGELFF
TGCGCCAGCAGTATGTCGGGCAGGGCTACCGGGGAGCTGTTTTTT
>.|TRBV27|TRBJ2-6|.
CASSLGHAGRQAGANVLTF
TGTGCCAGCAGTTTAGGTCACGCCGGGAGACAGGCTGGGGCCAACGTCCTGACTTTC
>.|TRBV28|TRBJ2-2|.
CASSLITGELFF
TGTGCCAGCAGTTTAATTACCGGGGAGCTGTTTTTT
>once|TRBV5-1|TRBJ2-7|TRBD2
CASSQLAGSGEQYF
TGCGCCAGCAGCCAACTAGCGGGGTCTGGCGAGCAGTACTTC
>.|TRBV6-6|TRBJ1-4|TRBD1
CASSPQGAEKLFF
TGTGCCAGCAGTCCCCAGGGGGCTGAAAAACTGTTTTTT
>.|TRBV6-5|TRBJ1-3|.
CASSYSGSMSGNTIYF
TGTGCCAGCAGTTACTCGGGTTCAATGTCTGGAAACACCATATATTTT
>.|TRBV29-1|TRBJ2-3|.
CSVSILSGRRTDTQYF
TGCAGCGTTTCTATTTTATCGGGACGGCGCACAGATACGCAGTATTTT
>.|TRBV30|TRBJ1-5|TRBD1
CAWSVRDRDQPQHF
TGTGCCTGGAGTGTACGGGACAGGGATCAGCCCCAGCATTTT
>.|TRBV19|TRBJ2-4|.
CASTLDSSGGKNIQYF
TGTGCCAGTACCCTGGACTCATCTGGGGGCAAAAACATTCAGTACTTC
>few|TRBV5-8|TRBJ2-7|.
CASSADRSYEQYF
TGTGCCAGCAGTGCTGACAGGAGCTACGAGCAGTACTTC
>.|TRBV5-1|TRBJ2-1|TRBD1
CASSSRDRVNYNEQFF
TGCGCCAGCAGCTCCAGGGACAGGGTAAACTACAATGAGCAGTTCTTC
>.|TRBV7-7|TRBJ2-7|.
CASSLGRGATYEQYF
TGTGCCAGCAGCTTAGGGCGGGGCGCCACCTACGAGCAGTACTTC
>.|TRBV7-9|TRBJ1-3|.
CASSLHESGGNTIYF
TGTGCCAGCAGCTTACATGAATCAGGCGGAAACACCATATATTTT
>once|TRBV5-1|TRBJ2-7|TRBD1
CASSLERRQGVAGSYEQYF
TGCGCCAGCAGCTTGGAACGGCGGCAGGGGGTGGCCGGCTCCTACGAGCAGTACTTC
>.|TRBV25-1|TRBJ1-1|.
CASSGPGTQAFF
TGTGCCAGCAGTGGCCCCGGGACGCAAGCTTTCTTT
>.|TRBV7-3|TRBJ2-3|TRBD2
CASSLMSGGPNTQYF
TGTGCCAGCAGCTTAATGTCGGGAGGCCCTAATACGCAGTATTTT
>.|TRBV30|TRBJ2-4|TRBD2
CAWDPGRGDIQYF
TGTGCCTGGGACCCAGGACGGGGGGACATTCAGTACTTC
>.|TRBV10-3|TRBJ2-7|.
CAISARDEQYF
TGTGCCATCAGTGCCCGAGACGAGCAGTACTTC
>.|TRBV29-1|TRBJ2-3|.
CSVVLVADTQYF
TGCAGCGTAGTCCTAGTCGCCGATACGCAGTATTTT
>.|TRBV6-1|TRBJ2-5|TRBD2
CASGQLAGVQETQYF
TGTGCCAGCGGACAACTAGCGGGAGTACAAGAGACCCAGTACTTC
>.|TRBV27|TRBJ2-5|.
CASNRSGGKTQYF
TGTGCCAGCAATCGGTCAGGCGGCAAGACCCAGTACTTC
>.|TRBV28|TRBJ1-2|.
CASSLGGRFYGYTF
TGTGCCAGCAGTTTGGGGGGGCGCTTTTATGGCTACACCTTC
>.|TRBV28|TRBJ2-1|TRBD2
CASSGGGPVNEQFF
TGTGCCAGCAGTGGGGGGGGACCGGTCAATGAGCAGTTCTTC
>.|TRBV18|TRBJ2-5|.
CASSQGIQETQYF
TGTGCCAGCTCACAGGGGATCCAAGAGACCCAGTACTTC
>.|TRBV19|TRBJ1-5|.
CASSIGAFGSNQPQHF
TGTGCCAGTAGTATAGGGGCATTTGGGAGCAATCAGCCCCAGCATTTT
>.|TRBV5-5|TRBJ1-1|.
CASSPHTEAFF
TGTGCCAGCAGCCCACACACTGAAGCTTTCTTT
>.|TRBV18|TRBJ2-3|.
CASSPPSRVADTQYF
TGTGCCAGCTCACCACCAAGCAGGGTCGCAGATACGCAGTATTTT
>few|TRBV10-3|TRBJ1-2|.
CAISEPGLYGYTF
TGTGCCATCAGTGAGCCGGGACTCTATGGCTACACCTTC
>.|TRBV28|TRBJ1-1|.
CASRQVQPGEAFF
TGTGCCAGCAGACAAGTCCAGCCGGGGGAAGCTTTCTTT
>.|TRBV11-2|TRBJ2-1|.
CASSFLRGGASEQFF
TGTGCCAGCAGCTTTCTCAGGGGAGGGGCCAGTGAGCAGTTCTTC
>.|TRBV30|TRBJ1-1|.
CAWRITGAEAFF
TGTGCCTGGAGAATTACGGGGGCTGAAGCTTTCTTT
>once|TRBV5-6|TRBJ2-4|TRBD1
CASSPQGQGLNIQYF
TGTGCCAGCAGCCCACAGGGACAGGGATTGAACATTCAGTACTTC
>once|TRBV6-1|TRBJ1-3|.
CASTQEDGNTIYF
TGTGCCAGCACTCAGGAGGACGGAAACACCATATATTTT
>.|TRBV29-1|TRBJ2-4|.
CSVRRDGKNIQYF
TGCAGCGTTCGGAGGGACGGAAAAAACATTCAGTACTTC
>.|TRBV5-1|TRBJ1-2|.
CASSLVTGTSRYGYTF
TGCGCCAGCAGCTTAGTTACCGGGACGTCCCGTTATGGCTACACCTTC